This TCR beta chain stems from a study of Ad26.COV2.S vaccination and SARS-CoV-2 variants. The CDR3 sequence is 14 residues long. V gave up 7 bases and J gave up 4 bases, with 17 bases separating them. The germline V gene has CDR1 SQVTM and CDR2 ANQGSEA. This table comes from immunoSEQ multiplex PCR, and its TCRdb copy is limited to in-frame clones, with some not included. The table has 400,000 to 500,000 clones, roughly 89% seen once; the top ten hold about 2.5%. Treatment defined: around 19 received Ad26.COV2.S at low or high dose, single or two shots; about 5 received placebo; per-sample allocation not given. Collection of samples fell on day 63 after the first vaccine or placebo injection.

The sequencing used peripheral blood, collected in a trial of Ad26.COV2.S vaccine versus placebo. The clonotype was recovered from a person between 18 and 65 years old who received the Ad26.COV2.S COVID-19 vaccine or a placebo. V is TRBV29-1 and J is TRBJ2-1; D possibly corresponds to TRBD2 (6 bases). The CDR3 nucleotides are TGCAGCGCCGCAATAGCGGTACATTACAATGAGCAGTTCTTC. Amino acid sequence: CSAAIAVHYNEQFF.